One sample yielded the 21 T cell receptor beta chains listed below, sequenced in a study of shared clonotypes between healthy human individuals. Measured with immunoSEQ multiplex PCR; TCRdb has only the in-frame clones, and not every one. The data hold millions of clones, with approximately 93% observed a single time. The sample consisted of naive CD4+ T cells from PBMCs. Subset noted: CD45RA+ positively selected. Every receptor here comes from a man between 18 and 29 years old in good health. Some clones in this sample may be carry-over from other donors' samples.

The chain joins TRBV27 to TRBJ2-1; 7 bases align to TRBD1. V lost 4 bases and J lost 0; bases outside the gene matches: 6. The germline V gene encodes CDR1 MNHEY and CDR2 SMNVEV (reference sequence). CDR3 length: 16 residues. In DNA, the CDR3 is TGTGCCAGCAGTTCCCTGACAGGGAGCTCCTACAATGAGCAGTTCTTC. As protein: CASSSLTGSSYNEQFF.

On this clone itself: Distinct nucleotide sequences in the sample also encode this CDR3. The rearrangement links TRBV11-2 to TRBJ2-7; TRBD2 matches at 14 bases. V shed 5 bases, J shed 6 bases, and the junction held 6 bases outside the gene matches. The CDR3 loop spans 15 amino acids. Germline V gene sequence: CDR1 SGHAT, CDR2 FQNNGV. The CDR3 loop is CASSKGLAGVGEQYF. The CDR3 bases are TGTGCCAGCAGCAAGGGACTAGCGGGAGTGGGCGAGCAGTACTTC. The full variable domain, its missing parts supplied by reference TRBV11-2 and TRBJ2-7, is EAGVAQSPRYKIIEKRQSVAFWCNPISGHATLYWYQQILGQGPKLLIQFQNNGVVDDSQLPKDRFSAERLKGVDSTLKIQPAKLEDSAVYLCASSKGLAGVGEQYFGPGTRLTVT.

The chain is built from TRBV6-5 and TRBJ2-5; D unresolved. Between the trimmed V and J ends, which lost 2 bases and 5 bases, there was a span of 6 bases. CDR3 length equals 12 residues. CDR1 MNHEY and CDR2 SVGAGI come from the germline V gene. CDR3 amino acids: CASSYDGETQYF. CDR3 in DNA: TGTGCCAGCAGTTACGACGGCGAGACCCAGTACTTC.

V gene TRBV19 combines with J gene TRBJ2-3; the D gene is possibly TRBD2 (5 bases). From germline, CDR1 is LNHDA and CDR2 SQIVND (reference sequence). Trimming took off 1 base at V and 2 bases at J, with 10 bases between the two ends. This CDR3 comprises 15 residues. CDR3 residues: CASSIVRGVTDTQYF. DNA of the CDR3: TGTGCCAGTAGTATAGTTCGGGGAGTCACAGATACGCAGTATTTT.

The V gene is TRBV30, the J gene TRBJ1-5, with 7 bases that match TRBD1. After removal of 3 bases from V and 2 bases from J, the junction contained 10 bases not matched to a gene. The CDR3 length is 16 residues. In germline, CDR1 is GTSNPN, CDR2 SVGIG (reference sequence). In DNA, the CDR3 is TGTGCCTGGAGGCCCTTCGGGCAGGGGGGCAATCAGCCCCAGCATTTT. The encoded protein is CAWRPFGQGGNQPQHF.

In its sample, this clone was seen a few times. The chain has TRBV29-1 and TRBJ1-5, with a possible D match to TRBD1 (5 bases). The V end was cut by 7 bases, the J end by 5 bases, with 12 bases between. The CDR3 is 12 amino acids. Germline CDR1 reads SQVTM; CDR2 reads ANQGSEA. The CDR3 sequence is CSARDGDQPQHF. The CDR3 DNA reads TGCAGCGCGCGGGACGGGGATCAGCCCCAGCATTTT.

As for this clone: The same CDR3 also results from other DNA sequences found in this sample. V and J are TRBV5-1 and TRBJ1-2; TRBD1 matches 7 bases. CDR3 length: 13 residues. J was trimmed by 2 bases and V by 4 bases; bases with no gene match: 2. Germline loops: CDR1 SGHRS, CDR2 YFSETQ. CDR3 sequence (DNA): TGCGCCAGCAGCCCAGGGGGGAACTATGGCTACACCTTC. This codes for CASSPGGNYGYTF.

This clone was seen only a few times. The chain employs TRBV7-9 and TRBJ1-1, with TRBD1 matching over 7 bases. The CDR3 has 14 residues. Germline V gives CDR1 SEHNR, CDR2 FQNEAQ (reference sequence). The J segment lost 3 bases and the V segment lost 5 bases, leaving 6 bases of the junction unmatched. CDR3: CASSPGQMDTEAFF. As DNA, the CDR3 is TGTGCCAGCAGCCCGGGACAGATGGACACTGAAGCTTTCTTT.

The chain recombines TRBV28 with TRBJ1-2, with TRBD1 identical over 12 bases. J gave up 3 bases and V 5 bases, and 4 bases lay outside the gene matches. The CDR3 is 15 residues long. Germline V gene data show CDR1 as MDHEN and CDR2 as SYDVKM. In nucleotides, the CDR3 is TGTGCCAGCAGTACGCGGGACAGGGGGCACTATGGCTACACCTTC. It codes for CASSTRDRGHYGYTF.

The gene calls are TRBV19 and TRBJ1-1, with D tentatively TRBD1 (5 bases). CDR3 size: 13 residues. V lost 1 base and J 7 bases, leaving 10 bases between the germline ends. Germline V gene data show CDR1 as LNHDA and CDR2 as SQIVND (reference sequence). This CDR3 reads CASSIGATVEAFF. As DNA, the CDR3 is TGTGCCAGTAGTATAGGGGCGACAGTTGAAGCTTTCTTT.

This clone was seen once. The gene calls are TRBV11-2 and TRBJ1-1, with 7 bases matching TRBD1. This CDR3 is built from 14 residues. CDR1 is SGHAT, CDR2 FQNNGV, per germline. V dropped 5 bases and J dropped 3; count of bases not matched to a gene: 6. CDR3 sequence reads: CASSVYTGDTEAFF. The CDR3 coding sequence is TGTGCCAGCAGCGTGTACACAGGGGACACTGAAGCTTTCTTT.

This clone was counted a single time. The V and J genes are TRBV11-3 and TRBJ2-1, with 8 bases aligning to TRBD2. Germline loops: CDR1 SGHNT, CDR2 YENEEA. The V segment lost 5 bases and the J segment 4 bases; nucleotides outside the gene matches: 7. The CDR3 has 15 amino acids. The CDR3 DNA reads as TGTGCCAGCAGCGAAACTAGCGGAGGTTACAATGAGCAGTTCTTC. Amino acid sequence: CASSETSGGYNEQFF.

The V gene is TRBV7-2, the J gene TRBJ1-5; no definite D call. Trimming cost V 7 bases and J 0 bases, with 13 bases left between them. In germline, CDR1 is SGHTA, CDR2 FQGNSA. CDR3 size: 15 residues. The CDR3 is CASTLLRDSNQPQHF. In DNA, the CDR3 is TGTGCCAGCACCCTGCTGAGGGATAGCAATCAGCCCCAGCATTTT.

The chain has TRBV29-1 and TRBJ1-1, with TRBD1 as a possible D gene (6 bases). This CDR3 has 12 residues. Germline CDR1 is SQVTM and CDR2 is ANQGSEA. V shed 5 bases and J shed 8 bases, with 15 bases lying between them. The CDR3 bases are TGCAGCGTTCAACGGAACCAGGGGGAAGCTTTCTTT. Its protein product is CSVQRNQGEAFF.

The CDR3 bases are TGTGCCACCTCCAAGGGACAAACCTACGAGCAGTACTTC. This translates into CATSKGQTYEQYF. V usage is TRBV5-5 and J usage is TRBJ2-7; D is perhaps TRBD1 (6 bases). The CDR3 is 13 amino acids. V was cut by 9 bases and J by 2 bases, with 15 bases left in between. The germline V gene has CDR1 SGHKS and CDR2 YYEKEE (reference sequence).

This chain uses TRBV2 with TRBJ2-1; D is undetermined. V lost 1 base and J 4 bases, leaving 14 bases between the germline ends. CDR3 size: 16 residues. The germline gives CDR1 SNHLY, CDR2 FYNNEI. The CDR3 here is CASSEVGGILYNEQFF. The DNA for the CDR3 is TGTGCCAGCAGTGAAGTGGGCGGAATACTATACAATGAGCAGTTCTTC.

V is TRBV28 and J is TRBJ2-5, with D possibly matching TRBD2 (5 bases). Trimming shortened V by 6 bases and J by 6 bases, and 17 bases separated the two germline ends. This CDR3 comprises 14 residues. Per germline, CDR1 MDHEN and CDR2 SYDVKM. CDR3 nucleotide sequence: TGTGCCAGCAGCCCGAGGGCTGGAATAAAGACCCAGTACTTC. Its translation is CASSPRAGIKTQYF. Full variable domain (missing parts from reference TRBV28 and TRBJ2-5): DVKVTQSSRYLVKRTGEKVFLECVQDMDHENMFWYRQDPGLGLRLIYFSYDVKMKEKGDIPEGYSVSREKKERFSLILESASTNQTSMYLCASSPRAGIKTQYFGPGTRLLVL.

V usage is TRBV25-1 and J usage is TRBJ2-1; D may be TRBD1 (6 bases). Trimming stripped 8 bases from V and 4 bases from J, with 12 bases between. This CDR3 has 13 amino acids. Germline loops: CDR1 MGHDK, CDR2 SYGVNS. CDR3 sequence (DNA): TGTGCCAGCGGCGCGGACAGTTACAATGAGCAGTTCTTC. It encodes CASGADSYNEQFF.

The chain combines TRBV28 with TRBJ2-7; D remains unclear. Germline lookup yields CDR1 MDHEN and CDR2 SYDVKM. CDR3 size: 11 residues. CDR3 loop: CLVGPSYEQYF. CDR3 coding DNA: TGTCTCGTTGGGCCTTCCTACGAGCAGTACTTC.

With regard to this clone: One base away lies a much larger clone, so this may be a sequencing read error. This CDR3 is also generated by other DNA sequences in the sample. DNA for the CDR3: TGTGCCAGCAGCAAAGACAGGAACACTGAAGCTTTCTTT. Its protein product is CASSKDRNTEAFF. V usage is TRBV7-3 and J usage is TRBJ1-1; D may be TRBD1 (5 bases). Germline loops: CDR1 SGHTA, CDR2 FQGTGA. Trimming removed 5 bases at V and 1 base at J, with 8 bases between. The CDR3 length is 13 residues.

The genes are TRBV28 and TRBJ2-7; D gene ambiguous. Germline V lookup: CDR1 MDHEN, CDR2 SYDVKM. V dropped 5 bases and J dropped 0 bases, with 14 bases sitting between them. The CDR3 contains 15 residues. The DNA for the CDR3 is TGTGCCAGCAGTCAACCCGGGTTGAGCTCCTACGAGCAGTACTTC. This codes for CASSQPGLSSYEQYF.